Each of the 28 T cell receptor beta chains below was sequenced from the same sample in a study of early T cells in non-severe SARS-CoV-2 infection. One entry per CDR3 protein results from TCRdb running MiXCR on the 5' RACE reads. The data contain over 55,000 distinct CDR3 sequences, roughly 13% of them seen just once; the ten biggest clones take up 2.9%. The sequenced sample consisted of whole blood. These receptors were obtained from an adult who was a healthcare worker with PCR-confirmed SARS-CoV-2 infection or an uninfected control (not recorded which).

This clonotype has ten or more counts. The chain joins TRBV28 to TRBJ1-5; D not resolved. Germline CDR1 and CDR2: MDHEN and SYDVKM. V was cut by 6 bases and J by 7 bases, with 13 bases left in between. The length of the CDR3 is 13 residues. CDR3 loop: CASSSMGRQPQHF. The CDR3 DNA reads TGTGCCAGCAGCTCTATGGGAAGGCAGCCCCAGCATTTT.

For the CDR3, the DNA is TGTGCCAGCAGGCTTGGGGGGGGCGCAGATACGCAGTATTTT. This sequence encodes CASRLGGGADTQYF. This sequence joins TRBV12-3 or TRBV12-4 and TRBJ2-3; possible D gene TRBD2, 7 bases. CDR3 size: 14 residues. Trimming cost V 6 bases and J 4 bases, with 14 bases left between them.

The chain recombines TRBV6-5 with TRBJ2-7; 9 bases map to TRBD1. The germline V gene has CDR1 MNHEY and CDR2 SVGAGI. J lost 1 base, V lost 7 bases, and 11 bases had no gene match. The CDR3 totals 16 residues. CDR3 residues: CASNSNAGTGSYEQYF. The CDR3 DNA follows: TGTGCCAGCAATTCCAATGCCGGGACAGGGTCCTACGAGCAGTACTTC.

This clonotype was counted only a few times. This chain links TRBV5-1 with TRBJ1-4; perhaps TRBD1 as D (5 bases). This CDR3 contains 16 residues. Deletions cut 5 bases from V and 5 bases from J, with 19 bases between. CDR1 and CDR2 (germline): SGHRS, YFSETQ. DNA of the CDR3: TGCGCCAGCAGAGGAAGGGGAAAAGCGGAAAATGAAAAACTGTTTTTT. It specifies CASRGRGKAENEKLFF.

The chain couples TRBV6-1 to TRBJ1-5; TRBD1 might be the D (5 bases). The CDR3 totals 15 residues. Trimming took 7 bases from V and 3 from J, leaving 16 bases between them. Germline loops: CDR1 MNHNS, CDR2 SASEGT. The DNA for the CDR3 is TGTGCCAGCACCCAGAGAGGGGTGGTCAATCAGCCCCAGCATTTT. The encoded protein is CASTQRGVVNQPQHF.

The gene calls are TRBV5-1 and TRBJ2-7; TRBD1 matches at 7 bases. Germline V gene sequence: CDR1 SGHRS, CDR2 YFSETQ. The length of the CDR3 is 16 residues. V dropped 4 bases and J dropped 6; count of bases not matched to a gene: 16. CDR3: CASSQGQATVEPEQYF. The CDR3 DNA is TGCGCCAGCAGCCAAGGACAGGCGACGGTGGAGCCCGAGCAGTACTTC. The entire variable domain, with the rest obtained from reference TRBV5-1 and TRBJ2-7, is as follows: KAGVTQTPRYLIKTRGQQVTLSCSPISGHRSVSWYQQTPGQGLQFLFEYFSETQRNKGNFPGRFSGRQFSNSRSEMNVSTLELGDSALYLCASSQGQATVEPEQYFGPGTRLTVT.

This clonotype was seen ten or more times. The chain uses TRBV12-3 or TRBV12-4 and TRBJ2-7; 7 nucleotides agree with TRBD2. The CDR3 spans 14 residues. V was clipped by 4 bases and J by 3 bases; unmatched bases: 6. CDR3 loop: CASSYGAGVYEQYF. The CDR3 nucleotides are TGTGCCAGCAGTTACGGGGCGGGAGTCTACGAGCAGTACTTC.

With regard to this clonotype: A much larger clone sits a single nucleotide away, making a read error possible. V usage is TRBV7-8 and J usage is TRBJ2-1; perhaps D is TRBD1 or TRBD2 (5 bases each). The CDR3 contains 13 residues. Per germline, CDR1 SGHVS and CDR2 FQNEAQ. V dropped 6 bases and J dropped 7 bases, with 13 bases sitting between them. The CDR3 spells CASRGETENEQFF. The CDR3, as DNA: TGTGCCAGCAGGGGGGAGACAGAGAATGAGCAGTTCTTC.

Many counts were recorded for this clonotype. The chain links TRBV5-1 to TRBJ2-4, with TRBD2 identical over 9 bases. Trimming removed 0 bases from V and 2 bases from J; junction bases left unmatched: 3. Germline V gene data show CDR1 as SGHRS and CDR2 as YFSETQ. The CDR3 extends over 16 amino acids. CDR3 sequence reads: CASSLVSGGPKNIQYF. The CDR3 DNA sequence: TGCGCCAGCAGCTTGGTGAGCGGGGGGCCCAAAAACATTCAGTACTTC. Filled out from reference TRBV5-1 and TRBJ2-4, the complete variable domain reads KAGVTQTPRYLIKTRGQQVTLSCSPISGHRSVSWYQQTPGQGLQFLFEYFSETQRNKGNFPGRFSGRQFSNSRSEMNVSTLELGDSALYLCASSLVSGGPKNIQYFGAGTRLSVL.

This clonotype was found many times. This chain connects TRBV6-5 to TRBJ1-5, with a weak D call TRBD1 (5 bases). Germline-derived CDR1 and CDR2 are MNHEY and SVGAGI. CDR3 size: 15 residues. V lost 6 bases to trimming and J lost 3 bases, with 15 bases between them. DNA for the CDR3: TGTGCCAGCAGCCCCTTCGAGGGGACCAATCAGCCCCAGCATTTT. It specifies CASSPFEGTNQPQHF.

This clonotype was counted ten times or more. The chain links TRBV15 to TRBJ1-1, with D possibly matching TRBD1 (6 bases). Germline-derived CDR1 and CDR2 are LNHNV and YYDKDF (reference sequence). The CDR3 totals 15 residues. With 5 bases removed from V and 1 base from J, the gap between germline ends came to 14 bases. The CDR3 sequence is CATSGAGVPNTEAFF. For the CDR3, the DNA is TGTGCCACCAGCGGTGCAGGGGTTCCGAACACTGAAGCTTTCTTT.

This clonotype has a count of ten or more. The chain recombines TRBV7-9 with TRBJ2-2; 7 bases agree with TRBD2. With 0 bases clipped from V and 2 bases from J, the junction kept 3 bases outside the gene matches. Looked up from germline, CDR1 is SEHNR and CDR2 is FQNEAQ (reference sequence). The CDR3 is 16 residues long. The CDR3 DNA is TGTGCCAGCAGCTTAGCCGCGGGAGCAAACACCGGGGAGCTGTTTTTT. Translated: CASSLAAGANTGELFF.

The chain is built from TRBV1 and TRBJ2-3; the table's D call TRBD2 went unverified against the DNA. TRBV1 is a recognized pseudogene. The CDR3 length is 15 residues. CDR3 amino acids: CTSSQPRGPGDTQYF. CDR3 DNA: TGCACCAGCAGCCAACCGCGAGGGCCGGGGGATACGCAGTATTTT.

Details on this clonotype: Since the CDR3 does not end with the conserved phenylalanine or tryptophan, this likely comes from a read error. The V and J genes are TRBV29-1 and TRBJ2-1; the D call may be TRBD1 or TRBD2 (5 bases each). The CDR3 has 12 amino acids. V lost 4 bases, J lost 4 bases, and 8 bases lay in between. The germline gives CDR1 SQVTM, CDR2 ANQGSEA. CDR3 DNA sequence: TGCAGCGTTGGGGGGATTTACAATGAGCAGTTCTCC. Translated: CSVGGIYNEQFS.

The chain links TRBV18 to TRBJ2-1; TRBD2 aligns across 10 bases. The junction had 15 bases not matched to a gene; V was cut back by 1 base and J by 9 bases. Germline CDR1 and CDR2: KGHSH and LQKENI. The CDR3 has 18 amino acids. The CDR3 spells CASSPRVAGGRTTGEQFF. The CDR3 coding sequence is TGTGCCAGCTCACCACGGGTAGCGGGAGGACGCACCACGGGTGAGCAGTTCTTC. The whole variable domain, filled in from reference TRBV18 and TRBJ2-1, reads NAGVMQNPRHLVRRRGQEARLRCSPMKGHSHVYWYRQLPEEGLKFMVYLQKENIIDESGMPKERFSAEFPKEGPSILRIQQVVRGDSAAYFCASSPRVAGGRTTGEQFFGPGTRLTVL.

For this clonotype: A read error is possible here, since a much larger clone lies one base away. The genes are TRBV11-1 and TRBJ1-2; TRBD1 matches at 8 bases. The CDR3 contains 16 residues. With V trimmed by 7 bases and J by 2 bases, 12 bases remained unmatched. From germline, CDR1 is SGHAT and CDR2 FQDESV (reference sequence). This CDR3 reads CASNSRTTGGNYGYTF. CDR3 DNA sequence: TGTGCCAGCAACTCAAGGACTACAGGGGGGAACTATGGCTACACCTTC.

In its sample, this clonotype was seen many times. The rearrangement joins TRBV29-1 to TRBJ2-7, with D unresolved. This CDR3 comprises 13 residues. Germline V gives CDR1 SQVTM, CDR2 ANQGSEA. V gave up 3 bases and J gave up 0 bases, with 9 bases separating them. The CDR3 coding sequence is TGCAGCGTTGACGGCGGCAGCTCCTACGAGCAGTACTTC. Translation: CSVDGGSSYEQYF.

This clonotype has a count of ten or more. The CDR3 protein is CASSLGTYNEQFF. The CDR3 DNA reads TGTGCCAGCAGCTTAGGGACTTACAATGAGCAGTTCTTC. The chain has TRBV11-2 and TRBJ2-1, with D possibly TRBD2 on 5 matching bases. Per germline, CDR1 SGHAT and CDR2 FQNNGV. The CDR3 covers 13 residues. V was trimmed by 1 base and J by 4 bases, leaving 5 bases between them.

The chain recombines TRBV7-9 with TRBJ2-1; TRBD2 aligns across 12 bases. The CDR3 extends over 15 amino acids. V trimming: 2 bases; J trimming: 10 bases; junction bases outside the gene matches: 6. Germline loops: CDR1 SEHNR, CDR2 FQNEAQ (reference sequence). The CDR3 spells CASSLLTSGGYEQFF. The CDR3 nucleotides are TGTGCCAGCAGCTTATTGACTAGCGGGGGTTACGAGCAGTTCTTC.

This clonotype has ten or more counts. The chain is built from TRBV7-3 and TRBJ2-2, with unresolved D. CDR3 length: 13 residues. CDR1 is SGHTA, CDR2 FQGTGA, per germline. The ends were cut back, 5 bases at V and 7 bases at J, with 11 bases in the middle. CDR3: CASSTTPGGELFF. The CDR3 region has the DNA TGTGCCAGCAGCACAACCCCCGGCGGGGAGCTGTTTTTT. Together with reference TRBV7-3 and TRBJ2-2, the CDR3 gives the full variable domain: GAGVSQTPSNKVTEKGKYVELRCDPISGHTALYWYRQSLGQGPEFLIYFQGTGAADDSGLPNDRFFAVRPEGSVSTLKIQRTERGDSAVYLCASSTTPGGELFFGEGSRLTVL.

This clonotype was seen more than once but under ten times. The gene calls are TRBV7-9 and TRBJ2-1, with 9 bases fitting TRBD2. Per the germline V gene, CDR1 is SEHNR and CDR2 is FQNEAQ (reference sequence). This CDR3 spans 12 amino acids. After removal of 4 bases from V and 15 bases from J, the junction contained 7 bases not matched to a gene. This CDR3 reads CASSSLAGVAFF. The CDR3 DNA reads TGTGCCAGCAGCTCCTTAGCGGGAGTGGCGTTCTTC.

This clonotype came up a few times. The CDR3 DNA follows: TGCAGCGTGGAGGTCTCGAACACCGGGGAGCTGTTTTTT. Protein: CSVEVSNTGELFF. This chain uses TRBV29-1 with TRBJ2-2; TRBD2 might be the D (5 bases). The germline gives CDR1 SQVTM, CDR2 ANQGSEA. CDR3 length equals 13 residues. Trimming shortened V by 6 bases and J by 0 bases, and 8 bases separated the two germline ends.

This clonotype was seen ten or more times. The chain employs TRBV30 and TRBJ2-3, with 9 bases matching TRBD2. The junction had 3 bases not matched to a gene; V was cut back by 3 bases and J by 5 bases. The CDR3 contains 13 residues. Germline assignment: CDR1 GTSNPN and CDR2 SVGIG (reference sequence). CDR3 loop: CAWRAGGVDTQYF. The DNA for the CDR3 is TGTGCCTGGAGGGCGGGAGGGGTAGATACGCAGTATTTT.

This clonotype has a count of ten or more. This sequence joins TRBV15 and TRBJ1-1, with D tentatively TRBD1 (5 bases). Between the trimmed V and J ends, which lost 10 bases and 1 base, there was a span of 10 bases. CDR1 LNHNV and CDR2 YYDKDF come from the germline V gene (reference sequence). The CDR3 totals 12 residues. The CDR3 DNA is TGTGCCATCCAGCAGGGGAACACTGAAGCTTTCTTT. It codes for CAIQQGNTEAFF.

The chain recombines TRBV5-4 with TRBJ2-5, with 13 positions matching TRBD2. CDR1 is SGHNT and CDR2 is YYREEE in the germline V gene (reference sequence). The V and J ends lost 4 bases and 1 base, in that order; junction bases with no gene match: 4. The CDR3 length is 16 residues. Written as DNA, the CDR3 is TGTGCCAGCAGCGGGGGGACTAGCGGGACCCAAGAGACCCAGTACTTC. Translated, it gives CASSGGTSGTQETQYF.

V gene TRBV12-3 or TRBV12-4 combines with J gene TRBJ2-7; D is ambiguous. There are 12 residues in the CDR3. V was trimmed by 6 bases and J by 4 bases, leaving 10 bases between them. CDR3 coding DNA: TGTGCCAGCAGCGAGAGTGGGTACGAGCAGTACTTC. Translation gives CASSESGYEQYF.

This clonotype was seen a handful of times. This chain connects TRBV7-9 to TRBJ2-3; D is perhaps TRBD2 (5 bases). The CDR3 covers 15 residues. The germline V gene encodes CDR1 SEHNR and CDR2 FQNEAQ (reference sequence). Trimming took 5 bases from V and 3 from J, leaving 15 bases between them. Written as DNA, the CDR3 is TGTGCCAGCAGCCCCCCCCAGCGGATGACAGATACGCAGTATTTT. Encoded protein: CASSPPQRMTDTQYF.

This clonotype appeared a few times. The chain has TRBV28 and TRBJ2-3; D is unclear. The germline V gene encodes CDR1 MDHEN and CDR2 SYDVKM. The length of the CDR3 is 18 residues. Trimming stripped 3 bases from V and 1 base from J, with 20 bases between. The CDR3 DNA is TGTGCCAGCAGTTTTAGCCGCGCCGGAAGTGGGGGCACAGATACGCAGTATTTT. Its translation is CASSFSRAGSGGTDTQYF.